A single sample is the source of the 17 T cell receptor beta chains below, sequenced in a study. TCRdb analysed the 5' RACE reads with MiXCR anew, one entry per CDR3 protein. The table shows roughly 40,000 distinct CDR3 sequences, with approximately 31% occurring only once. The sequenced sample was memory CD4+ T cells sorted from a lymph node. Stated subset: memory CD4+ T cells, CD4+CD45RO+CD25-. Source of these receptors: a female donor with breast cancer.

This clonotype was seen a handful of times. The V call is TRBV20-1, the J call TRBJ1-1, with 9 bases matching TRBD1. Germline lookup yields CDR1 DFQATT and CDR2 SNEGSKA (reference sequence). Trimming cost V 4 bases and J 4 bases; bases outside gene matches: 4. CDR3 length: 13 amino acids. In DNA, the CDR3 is TGCAGTGCTAAAGGACAGGGGACCACTGAAGCTTTCTTT. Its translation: CSAKGQGTTEAFF.

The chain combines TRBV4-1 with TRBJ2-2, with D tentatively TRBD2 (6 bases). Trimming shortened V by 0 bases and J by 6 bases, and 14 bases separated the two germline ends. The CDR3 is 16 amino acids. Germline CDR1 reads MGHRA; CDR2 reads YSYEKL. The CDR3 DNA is TGCGCCAGCAGCCAAGATGGAGGGGCTCCGGCCGGGGAGCTGTTTTTT. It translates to CASSQDGGAPAGELFF.

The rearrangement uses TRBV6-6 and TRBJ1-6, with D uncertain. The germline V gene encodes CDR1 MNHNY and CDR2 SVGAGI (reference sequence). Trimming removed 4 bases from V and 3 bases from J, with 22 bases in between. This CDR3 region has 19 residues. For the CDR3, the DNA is TGTGCCAGCAGTTTTCTCAGAAAAAGTACCAACTTCTATAATTCACCCCTCCACTTT. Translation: CASSFLRKSTNFYNSPLHF.

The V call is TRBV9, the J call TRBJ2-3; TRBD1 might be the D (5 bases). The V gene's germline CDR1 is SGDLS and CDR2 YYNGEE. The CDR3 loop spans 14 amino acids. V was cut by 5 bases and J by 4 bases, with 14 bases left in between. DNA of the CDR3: TGTGCCAGCAGGCAGGGTTCTGGGGCAGATACGCAGTATTTT. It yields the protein CASRQGSGADTQYF.

CDR3 sequence (DNA): TGTGCCTGGAGTGTTGGACAGGGTGAGCAGTTCTTC. It translates to CAWSVGQGEQFF. The chain employs TRBV30 and TRBJ2-1, with 8 bases identical to TRBD1. The ends lost 0 bases at V and 9 bases at J; junction bases unmatched: 1. This CDR3 spans 12 amino acids. In germline, CDR1 is GTSNPN, CDR2 SVGIG (reference sequence).

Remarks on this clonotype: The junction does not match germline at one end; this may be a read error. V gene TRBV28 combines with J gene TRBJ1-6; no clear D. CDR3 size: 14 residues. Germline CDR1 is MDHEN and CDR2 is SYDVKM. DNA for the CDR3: TGTGCCAGCAGTCGCCTCTCCTCTAATTCACCCCTCCACTTT. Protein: CASSRLSSNSPLHF. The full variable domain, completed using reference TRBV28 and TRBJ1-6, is DVKVTQSSRYLVKRTGEKVFLECVQDMDHENMFWYRQDPGLGLRLIYFSYDVKMKEKGDIPEGYSVSREKKERFSLILESASTNQTSMYLCASSRLSSNSPLHFGNGTRLTVT.

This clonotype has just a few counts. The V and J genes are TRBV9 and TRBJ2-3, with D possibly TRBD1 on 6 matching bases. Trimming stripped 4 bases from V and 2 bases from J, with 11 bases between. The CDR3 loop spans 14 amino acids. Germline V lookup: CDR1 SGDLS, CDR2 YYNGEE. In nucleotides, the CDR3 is TGTGCCAGCAGCCCGACAGGAAACACAGATACGCAGTATTTT. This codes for CASSPTGNTDTQYF.

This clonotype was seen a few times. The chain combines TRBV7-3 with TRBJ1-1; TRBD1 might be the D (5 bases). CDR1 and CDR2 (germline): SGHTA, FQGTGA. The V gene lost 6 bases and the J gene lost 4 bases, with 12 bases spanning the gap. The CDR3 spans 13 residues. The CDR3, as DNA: TGTGCCAGCAGACTCGATAGGGGCACTGAAGCTTTCTTT. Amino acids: CASRLDRGTEAFF.

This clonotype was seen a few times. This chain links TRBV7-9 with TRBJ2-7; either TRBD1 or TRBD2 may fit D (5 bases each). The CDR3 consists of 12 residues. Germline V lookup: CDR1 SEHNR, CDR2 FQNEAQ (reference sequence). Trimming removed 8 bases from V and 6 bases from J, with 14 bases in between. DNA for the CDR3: TGTGCCAGCTCCTTTTCGAGGGGCGAGCAGTACTTC. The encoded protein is CASSFSRGEQYF. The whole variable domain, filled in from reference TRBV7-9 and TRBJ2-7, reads DTGVSQNPRHKITKRGQNVTFRCDPISEHNRLYWYRQTLGQGPEFLTYFQNEAQLEKSRLLSDRFSAERPKGSFSTLEIQRTEQGDSAMYLCASSFSRGEQYFGPGTRLTVT.

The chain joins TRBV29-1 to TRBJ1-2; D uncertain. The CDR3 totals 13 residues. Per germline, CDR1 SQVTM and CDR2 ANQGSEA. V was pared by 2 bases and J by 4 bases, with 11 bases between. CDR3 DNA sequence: TGCAGCGTTGAACTGACACGATCCTATGGCTACACCTTC. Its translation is CSVELTRSYGYTF. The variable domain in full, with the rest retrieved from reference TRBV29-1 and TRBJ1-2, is SAVISQKPSRDICQRGTSLTIQCQVDSQVTMMFWYRQQPGQSLTLIATANQGSEATYESGFVIDKFPISRPNLTFSTLTVSNMSPEDSSIYLCSVELTRSYGYTFGSGTRLTVV.

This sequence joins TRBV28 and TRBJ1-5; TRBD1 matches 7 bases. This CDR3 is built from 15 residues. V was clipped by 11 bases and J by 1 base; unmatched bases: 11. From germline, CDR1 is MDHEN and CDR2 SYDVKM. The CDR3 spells CAASPQGGSNQPQHF. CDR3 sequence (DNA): TGTGCCGCCAGTCCGCAGGGGGGAAGCAATCAGCCCCAGCATTTT.

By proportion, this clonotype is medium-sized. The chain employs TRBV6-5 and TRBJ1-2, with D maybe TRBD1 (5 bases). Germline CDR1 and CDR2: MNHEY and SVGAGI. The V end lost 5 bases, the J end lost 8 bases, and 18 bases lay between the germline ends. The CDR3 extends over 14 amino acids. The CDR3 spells CASSTPGGFWGYTF. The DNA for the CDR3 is TGTGCCAGCAGTACCCCCGGGGGGTTTTGGGGCTACACCTTC.

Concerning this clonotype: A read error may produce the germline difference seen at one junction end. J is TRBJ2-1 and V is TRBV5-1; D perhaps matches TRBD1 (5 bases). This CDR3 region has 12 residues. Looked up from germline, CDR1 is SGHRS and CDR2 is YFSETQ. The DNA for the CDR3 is TGTGCCAGCAGCTTTAGGGGCAATGAGCAGTTCTTC. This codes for CASSFRGNEQFF.

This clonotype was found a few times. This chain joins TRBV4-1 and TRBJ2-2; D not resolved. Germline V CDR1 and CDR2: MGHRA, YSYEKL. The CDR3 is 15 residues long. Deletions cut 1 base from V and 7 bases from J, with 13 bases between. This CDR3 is CASSQGPSMGGELFF. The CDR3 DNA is TGCGCCAGCAGCCAAGGACCATCCATGGGCGGGGAGCTGTTTTTT.

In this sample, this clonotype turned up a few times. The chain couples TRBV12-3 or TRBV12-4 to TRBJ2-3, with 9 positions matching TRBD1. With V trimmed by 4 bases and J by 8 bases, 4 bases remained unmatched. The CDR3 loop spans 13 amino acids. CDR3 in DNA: TGTGCCAGCAGTTGGACAGGGGCCGTTACGCAGTATTTT. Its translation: CASSWTGAVTQYF.

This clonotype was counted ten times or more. CDR3 amino acids: CASSLAFTSTDTQYF. CDR3 nucleotide sequence: TGCGCCAGCAGCCTAGCGTTTACTAGCACAGATACGCAGTATTTT. This chain links TRBV5-1 with TRBJ2-3, with a possible D match to TRBD2 (6 bases). V dropped 4 bases and J dropped 0 bases, with 12 bases sitting between them. This CDR3 comprises 15 residues. Germline V gene lookup returns CDR1 SGHRS and CDR2 YFSETQ. Full variable domain (remainder filled in from reference TRBV5-1 and TRBJ2-3): KAGVTQTPRYLIKTRGQQVTLSCSPISGHRSVSWYQQTPGQGLQFLFEYFSETQRNKGNFPGRFSGRQFSNSRSEMNVSTLELGDSALYLCASSLAFTSTDTQYFGPGTRLTVL.

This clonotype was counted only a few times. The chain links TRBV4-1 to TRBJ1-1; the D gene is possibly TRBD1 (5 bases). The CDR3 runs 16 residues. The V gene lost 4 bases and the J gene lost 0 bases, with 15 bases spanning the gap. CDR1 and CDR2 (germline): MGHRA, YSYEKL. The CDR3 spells CASSPVEAGLNTEAFF. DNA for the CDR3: TGCGCCAGCAGCCCGGTAGAGGCAGGGCTGAACACTGAAGCTTTCTTT.